This T cell receptor beta chain was sequenced in a study of T cells in narcolepsy. Study-wide background: Donors had narcolepsy type 1 or type 2, or were healthy controls.

With regard to this clone: The antigen is unknown.

Whole-study findings and limits: Autoreactive clonotypes reportedly recurred in blood of same and different patients, not controls. Autoreactive clone sequences were missing from some blood memory CD4+ repertoires.

Measured with immunoSEQ multiplex PCR; TCRdb has only the in-frame clones, and not every one. The repertoire holds more than 30,000 clones, with more than 80% as singletons. Trimming removed 5 bases from V and 1 base from J, with 5 bases in between. The CDR3 runs to 12 residues. Germline V gene data show CDR1 as SQVTM and CDR2 as ANQGSEA. The chain links TRBV29-1 to TRBJ2-2; D gene ambiguous. The sequence was obtained from a human donor with narcolepsy. Sequencing used CD45RA- memory CD4+ T cells from PBMCs. The CDR3 sequence is CSVQRNTGELFF. The CDR3 region has the DNA TGCAGCGTTCAAAGGAACACCGGGGAGCTGTTTTTT.